These T cell receptor beta chains were read from a single sample in a study of siplizumab effects on memory and regulatory T cells. The repertoire was sequenced with immunoSEQ multiplex PCR; TCRdb's copy has only in-frame clones and lacks some. The repertoire consists of around 110,000 clones, with about 95% occurring once and the leading ten covering about 1.8%. Sequencing was done on a sample of non-Treg CD4+ T cells sorted from blood. The receptors were gathered from a human donor in good health. Both conserved end residues are part of each CDR3. D genes are given only for firm matches.

TRBV7-2,TRBD2,TRBJ2-7,CASSLAGGRVEEQYF
TRBV5-1,-,TRBJ1-2,CASSLGLFRDLPDGYTF
TRBV6-1,TRBD1,TRBJ2-3,CASRSGTGGTDTQYF
TRBV6-5,-,TRBJ2-5,CASSVQVRETQYF
TRBV19,TRBD1,TRBJ2-2,CASSPTGAGELFF
TRBV18,-,TRBJ1-2,CASSPRDPIGYTF
TRBV28,-,TRBJ1-2,CASSIGQWRFTF
TRBV12-5,TRBD1,TRBJ2-3,CASGLGTGPTDTQYF
TRBV6-1,TRBD1,TRBJ2-4,CASSEYDREDIQYF
TRBV20-1,-,TRBJ1-1,CSARATQAFF
TRBV11-1,-,TRBJ2-4,CASSLVGGSDIQYF
TRBV19,TRBD1,TRBJ2-3,CASSLRTGGYQDTQYF
TRBV10-3,-,TRBJ2-7,CAISEYEGRGNEQYF
TRBV4-2,-,TRBJ1-1,CASSQVGAQGTEAFF
TRBV7-2,-,TRBJ1-5,CASSLRVIQPQHF
TRBV6-6,-,TRBJ2-5,CASGTLETQYF
TRBV29-1,-,TRBJ1-2,CSVERAGTGYTF
TRBV7-2,-,TRBJ2-2,CASSLGYGYTGELFF
TRBV5-1,-,TRBJ2-5,CAVALRGAGRETQYF
TRBV21-1,-,TRBJ1-3,CASTKGQGRDTIYF
TRBV5-1,TRBD2,TRBJ2-1,CASSYRNPGTNNEQFF
TRBV23-1,-,TRBJ2-7,CASSDTRSSYEQYF
TRBV9,TRBD2,TRBJ2-7,CASSLRTSGGLYEQYF
TRBV12-5,TRBD1,TRBJ1-1,CASGLGPVRRQGSTEAFF
TRBV10-3,TRBD1,TRBJ1-2,CASRAGQDYGYTF
TRBV5-1,TRBD1,TRBJ2-1,CASSIPLLQGAHNEQFF
TRBV4-1,-,TRBJ2-5,CASSQVVRQRETQYF
TRBV6-1,-,TRBJ1-5,CASRGDSNQPQHF
TRBV7-9,TRBD1,TRBJ1-5,CASRRGTDSNQPQHF
TRBV6-5,-,TRBJ1-5,CASSYDRAPNQPQHF
TRBV19,-,TRBJ2-6,CASSIGGSSGANVLTF
TRBV7-2,-,TRBJ2-1,CASSSLLGGYNEQFF
TRBV25-1,-,TRBJ2-1,CASRLTEYNEQFF
TRBV19,-,TRBJ2-5,CASSIGPGRGETQYF
TRBV5-1,-,TRBJ2-5,CASSPVRAQETQYF
TRBV6-1,TRBD2,TRBJ2-5,CASSEAVIAGVETQYF
TRBV30,-,TRBJ1-5,CAWSAAASQPQHF
TRBV9,-,TRBJ2-3,CASSVVGDGGADTQYF
TRBV6-6,TRBD1,TRBJ1-2,CASTGTGGYGYTF
TRBV9,TRBD1,TRBJ1-1,CASSRGEGTEAFF
TRBV6-6,TRBD1,TRBJ2-7,CASSYSMGQSSYEQYF
TRBV28,TRBD1,TRBJ1-1,CASSSRPGGTGAFF
TRBV7-3,-,TRBJ2-2,CASRGQNTGELFF
TRBV7-2,-,TRBJ2-3,CASSPWSSSPTDTQYF
TRBV27,-,TRBJ1-2,CATSQGDYGYTF
TRBV6-4,-,TRBJ2-1,CASSRDLGDEQFF